A selection of T cell receptor beta chains follows, all from one sample in a study of cytomegalovirus exposure and HLA in healthy donors. Clones were sequenced by immunoSEQ multiplex PCR, and TCRdb holds only the in-frame ones, with some missing. Of 170,000 or so clones listed, approximately 80% were seen once; the top ten hold approximately 0.51%. Sequenced sample: PBMCs. Every receptor here comes from a woman aged 50 to 65 in good health and CMV-seronegative. Each CDR3 is given with its conserved first and last residue. Each record gives: J gene, V gene, clone size, D gene, CDR3 protein, CDR3 DNA. The D gene is left open where the match is weak. Size values are once, few and many counts, or a class for expanded clones, and some rows have none.

TRBJ2-1 TRBV7-3 NA TRBD2 CASSSGLAGIGESNEQFF TGTGCCAGCAGCTCAGGACTAGCGGGAATAGGCGAGAGCAATGAGCAGTTCTTC
TRBJ2-1 TRBV4-1 NA NA CASSQEIGRSSYNEQFF TGCGCCAGCAGCCAAGAAATCGGTCGGAGCTCCTACAATGAGCAGTTCTTC
TRBJ1-2 TRBV5-6 NA TRBD1 CASSLGTGGYYGYTF TGTGCCAGCAGCCTGGGGACAGGGGGTTACTATGGCTACACCTTC
TRBJ1-1 TRBV9 NA NA CASSVEGDTEAFF TGTGCCAGCAGCGTAGAAGGGGACACTGAAGCTTTCTTT
TRBJ1-2 TRBV7-9 NA NA CASSTGQNYGYTF TGTGCCAGCAGCACCGGACAGAACTATGGCTACACCTTC
TRBJ2-1 TRBV5-1 NA TRBD2 CASSRTSVGGEQFF TGCGCCAGCAGCCGTACTAGCGTTGGGGGGGAGCAGTTCTTC
TRBJ2-4 TRBV12-5 NA NA CASPGGIAKNIQYF TGTGCTAGCCCCGGAGGAATAGCCAAAAACATTCAGTACTTC
TRBJ2-3 TRBV28 NA TRBD1 CASSRQGSDTQYF TGTGCCAGCAGTCGACAGGGTTCAGATACGCAGTATTTT
TRBJ1-2 TRBV4-3 NA NA CASSQDGHLGGYTF TGCGCCAGCAGCCAAGACGGCCATCTAGGTGGCTACACCTTC
TRBJ1-3 TRBV2 NA NA CASSVGGTGNTIYF TGTGCCAGCAGTGTCGGGGGGACTGGAAACACCATATATTTT
TRBJ1-4 TRBV27 NA NA CASRSGSSAGGEKLFF TGTGCCAGCAGGTCCGGGAGCTCAGCCGGCGGTGAAAAACTGTTTTTT
TRBJ2-7 TRBV28 NA NA CASSATSRGF TGTGCCAGCAGTGCGACTAGTAGAGGCTTC
TRBJ2-6 TRBV5-1 NA NA CASSLEAGSGANVLTF TGCGCCAGCAGCTTGGAGGCAGGGTCTGGGGCCAACGTCCTGACTTTC
TRBJ1-5 TRBV6-5 NA NA CASSYSRGDQPQHF TGTGCCAGCAGTTACTCGAGAGGAGATCAGCCCCAGCATTTT
TRBJ1-5 TRBV6-6 NA TRBD1 CASRGRKYRGDQPQHF TGTGCCAGCAGGGGACGTAAGTACAGGGGAGATCAGCCCCAGCATTTT
TRBJ2-3 TRBV4-1 once TRBD1 CASSQEKGASTDTQYF TGCGCCAGCAGCCAAGAAAAGGGGGCTAGCACAGATACGCAGTATTTT
TRBJ2-3 TRBV11-2 NA TRBD1 CASSLGFARGQAHLDTQYF TGTGCCAGCAGCTTAGGCTTTGCGAGGGGACAGGCTCACTTGGATACGCAGTATTTT
TRBJ2-7 TRBV29-1 NA NA CSALFFGSEQYF TGCAGCGCCCTTTTCTTTGGGAGCGAGCAGTACTTC
TRBJ2-7 TRBV9 few NA CASSVGLAYEQYF TGTGCCAGCAGCGTAGGGCTAGCCTACGAGCAGTACTTC
TRBJ2-5 TRBV10-2 NA TRBD2 CASSGLAGGVETQYF TGCGCCAGCAGCGGACTAGCGGGGGGCGTGGAGACCCAGTACTTC
TRBJ1-2 TRBV4-3 NA TRBD1 CASSQGTGNGYTF TGCGCCAGCAGCCAAGGGACAGGGAATGGCTACACCTTC
TRBJ2-7 TRBV4-3 NA NA CASSQALNIPRYEQYF TGCGCCAGCAGCCAAGCATTGAACATCCCCCGCTACGAGCAGTACTTC
TRBJ1-2 TRBV13 NA NA CASTVGGQDGYTF TGTGCCAGCACCGTCGGGGGTCAGGATGGCTACACCTTC
TRBJ2-7 TRBV18 NA NA CASSPLGGLYGDEQYF TGTGCCAGCTCACCGCTAGGTGGACTGTATGGGGACGAGCAGTACTTC
TRBJ1-1 TRBV6-1 NA NA CASSLGGGTEAFF TGTGCCAGCAGTCTAGGGGGTGGCACTGAAGCTTTCTTT
TRBJ2-5 TRBV5-4 NA TRBD2 CASSSTSGGGRTQYF TGTGCCAGCAGCTCGACTAGCGGGGGGGGGAGGACCCAGTACTTC
TRBJ2-1 TRBV11-2 NA NA CASSPRAYNEQFF TGTGCCAGCAGCCCCCGGGCCTACAATGAGCAGTTCTTC
TRBJ1-1 TRBV10-2 NA NA CASTDFQGRETEAFF TGCGCCAGCACCGATTTTCAGGGGCGCGAGACTGAAGCTTTCTTT
TRBJ2-1 TRBV28 NA TRBD1 CASSASGWDRGSEQFF TGTGCCAGCTCGGCTAGCGGTTGGGACAGGGGATCTGAGCAGTTCTTC
TRBJ2-3 TRBV5-1 once TRBD2 CASSSQAGRDTQYF TGCGCCAGCAGCTCACAAGCGGGACGGGATACGCAGTATTTT
TRBJ2-1 TRBV30 once TRBD2 CAWSEPGRAIAYNEQFF TGTGCCTGGAGCGAGCCCGGGAGGGCCATCGCCTACAATGAGCAGTTCTTC
TRBJ2-2 TRBV5-1 NA TRBD2 CASSFGTSGNTGELFF TGCGCCAGCAGCTTCGGGACTAGCGGTAACACCGGGGAGCTGTTTTTT
TRBJ2-3 TRBV30 NA NA CAWETSGVAQYF TGTGCCTGGGAAACTAGTGGGGTAGCCCAGTATTTT
TRBJ1-2 TRBV5-4 once TRBD1 CASSLAGTGERYGYTF TGTGCCAGCAGCTTGGCCGGGACAGGGGAGAGGTATGGCTACACCTTC
TRBJ2-7 TRBV28 NA NA CASRGPWRGLSYEQYF TGTGCCAGCAGAGGCCCATGGCGGGGACTCTCCTACGAGCAGTACTTC
TRBJ2-1 TRBV9 NA NA CASSALTNEQFF TGTGCCAGCAGCGCACTAACGAATGAGCAGTTCTTC
TRBJ2-7 TRBV5-1 once NA CASSSLPTGSYEQYF TGCGCCAGCAGCTCTCTGCCCACAGGGAGCTACGAGCAGTACTTC
TRBJ2-3 TRBV6-1 NA NA CASSESLMGPRGTQYF TGTGCCAGCAGTGAATCTCTTATGGGACCCAGGGGTACGCAGTATTTT
TRBJ2-4 TRBV30 NA TRBD1 CACQQGEGGKNIQYF TGTGCCTGCCAACAGGGGGAAGGAGGAAAAAACATTCAGTACTTC
TRBJ1-1 TRBV7-8 NA NA CASTSGRNTEAFF TGTGCCAGCACCAGCGGGAGGAACACTGAAGCTTTCTTT
TRBJ2-3 TRBV6-1 NA TRBD2 CASKEREGLPDTQYF TGTGCCAGCAAGGAGCGGGAGGGTCTTCCGGATACGCAGTATTTT
TRBJ1-1 TRBV7-2 NA NA CASSAGTLNTEAFF TGTGCCAGCAGCGCCGGGACACTGAACACTGAAGCTTTCTTT
TRBJ2-5 TRBV4-1 NA TRBD1 CASSFDREETQYF TGCGCCAGCAGTTTCGACAGGGAAGAGACCCAGTACTTC
TRBJ1-2 TRBV19 NA NA CASSIGRNYGYTF TGTGCCAGTAGTATAGGGAGAAACTATGGCTACACCTTC
TRBJ1-6 TRBV10-2 NA NA CASRGGAESSYNSPLHF TGCGCCAGCAGGGGCGGGGCCGAGAGCTCCTATAATTCACCCCTCCACTTT
TRBJ1-1 TRBV5-1 NA NA CASSPTGVRDTEAFF TGCGCCAGCAGCCCGACGGGGGTTCGGGACACTGAAGCTTTCTTT
TRBJ2-4 TRBV28 NA TRBD1 CASSLGQGAKNIQYF TGTGCCAGCAGTCTCGGACAGGGGGCCAAAAACATTCAGTACTTC
TRBJ1-1 TRBV6-1 NA NA CASSESMVAVGTEAFF TGTGCCAGCAGTGAAAGTATGGTGGCGGTTGGCACTGAAGCTTTCTTT
TRBJ2-7 TRBV4-1 few TRBD2 CASSRGTSGSRNEQYF TGCGCCAGCAGCCGAGGGACTAGCGGGAGTCGCAACGAGCAGTACTTC
TRBJ1-2 TRBV18 NA NA CASSLEEGTSYTF TGTGCCAGCTCACTTGAAGAGGGTACTAGCTACACCTTC
TRBJ2-7 TRBV4-2 NA TRBD2 CASRFQRGGSYEQYF TGTGCCAGCAGATTTCAGCGGGGGGGCTCCTACGAGCAGTACTTC
TRBJ2-5 TRBV5-5 NA TRBD1 CASSPESYGTGAGTQYF TGTGCCAGCAGCCCAGAGAGTTACGGGACAGGCGCGGGGACCCAGTACTTC
TRBJ1-3 TRBV7-9 NA NA CASSLDGEPSGNTIYF TGTGCCAGCAGCTTAGATGGAGAACCCTCTGGAAACACCATATATTTT
TRBJ2-7 TRBV30 NA TRBD1 CAWGTGNTYEQYF TGTGCCTGGGGGACAGGCAATACCTACGAGCAGTACTTC
TRBJ1-5 TRBV9 NA NA CASSVGGQSDQPQHF TGTGCCAGCAGCGTAGGCGGACAGTCCGATCAGCCCCAGCATTTT
TRBJ2-1 TRBV5-4 NA NA CASSFIAGVDEQFF TGTGCCAGCAGCTTTATTGCAGGGGTGGATGAGCAGTTCTTC
TRBJ1-2 TRBV19 NA NA CASSGGQYYGYTF TGTGCCAGTAGTGGAGGGCAGTACTATGGCTACACCTTC
TRBJ1-1 TRBV7-8 NA NA CASSFRVRAQAFF TGTGCCAGCAGCTTCCGCGTCAGGGCCCAAGCTTTCTTT
TRBJ2-7 TRBV4-1 NA NA CASSPGALTYEQYF TGCGCCAGCAGCCCAGGGGCCTTAACCTACGAGCAGTACTTC
TRBJ1-1 TRBV7-9 NA TRBD1 CASSPSGGQGGGTEAFF TGTGCCAGCAGCCCCTCAGGGGGGCAGGGGGGAGGCACTGAAGCTTTCTTT